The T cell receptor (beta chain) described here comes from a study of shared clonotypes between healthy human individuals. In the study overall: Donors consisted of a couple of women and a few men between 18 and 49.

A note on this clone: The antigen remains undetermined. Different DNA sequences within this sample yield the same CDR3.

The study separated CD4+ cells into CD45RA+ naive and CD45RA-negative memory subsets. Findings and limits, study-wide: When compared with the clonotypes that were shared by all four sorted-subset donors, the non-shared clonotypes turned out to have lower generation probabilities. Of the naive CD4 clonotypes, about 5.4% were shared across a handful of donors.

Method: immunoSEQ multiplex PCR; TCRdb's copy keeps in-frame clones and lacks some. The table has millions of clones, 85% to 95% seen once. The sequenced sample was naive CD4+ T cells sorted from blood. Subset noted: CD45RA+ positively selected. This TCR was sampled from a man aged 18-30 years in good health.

DNA of the CDR3: TGTGCCAGCAGTGGACAGGGATTTTATGGCTACACCTTC. It encodes CASSGQGFYGYTF. The chain employs TRBV2 and TRBJ1-2; TRBD1 matches at 7 bases. This CDR3 is built from 13 residues. With V trimmed by 4 bases and J by 5 bases, 4 bases remained unmatched. Germline-derived CDR1 and CDR2 are SNHLY and FYNNEI.